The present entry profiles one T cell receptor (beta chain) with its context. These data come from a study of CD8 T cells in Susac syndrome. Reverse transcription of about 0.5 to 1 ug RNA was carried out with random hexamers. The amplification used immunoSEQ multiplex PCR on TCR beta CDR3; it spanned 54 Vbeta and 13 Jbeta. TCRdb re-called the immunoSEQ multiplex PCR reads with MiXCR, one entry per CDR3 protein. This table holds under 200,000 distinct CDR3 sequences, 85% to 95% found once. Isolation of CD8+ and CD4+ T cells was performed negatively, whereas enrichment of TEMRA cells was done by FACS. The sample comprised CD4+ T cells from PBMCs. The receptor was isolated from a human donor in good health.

CDR3 loop: CSVDSQGGSYNEQFF. CDR3 nucleotides: TGCAGCGTTGATAGTCAGGGAGGATCCTACAATGAGCAGTTCTTC. The V call is TRBV29-1, the J call TRBJ2-1; TRBD2 is a possible D gene (6 bases). Per germline, CDR1 SQVTM and CDR2 ANQGSEA. The CDR3 sequence is 15 residues long. V shed 3 bases and J shed 1 base, with 13 bases lying between them.